This paragraph reports one TCR beta chain. It has no known antigen specificity. No much larger clone is present one base from it, and per-base qualities are unavailable. Via the germline V gene, CDR1 is SGHTA and CDR2 FQGNSA. V gives up 0 bases and J gives up 0 bases, and the segment between their germline ends measures 18 bases. Reading from cysteine to phenylalanine, the CDR3 counts 19 amino acids. Just CDR3 DNA is preserved here, 57 bases in frame from base 1. The cohort was made up of 650 to 700 healthy bone marrow donors. At the time of sampling, all cohort members were nominally healthy, though unrecorded immune exposures were likely present. The donor was CMV seronegative and belonged to the group of 380 or so seronegative cohort members. Each donor provided a peripheral blood sample, and peripheral blood mononuclear cells were used for TCR beta sequencing. Genomic DNA extraction from the blood cell samples was performed with the Qiagen DNeasy Blood Extraction Kit.

The record originates from a study of cytomegalovirus exposure and HLA in healthy donors (TCRdb year 2017). In terms of the full investigation: According to an earlier analysis of 587 of the donors, about 180 million T cells yielded 117 million unique TCR beta sequences and approximately 300 Gb of sequence data. Roughly 300 gigabases of sequencing data and tens of millions of unique TCR sequences were included in an early release covering about 600 HLA-typed donors. Of the roughly 400 genotyped donors, 65% to 90% fell in the genetic ancestry cluster associated with self-reported Caucasian donors. The study aimed to test whether cataloging public T cell receptors could reveal signatures of past pathogen exposure. The study used immunosequencing to profile the T cell repertoires of 670 or so subjects and linked those repertoires to cytomegalovirus serostatus. A separate validation cohort of roughly 130 different subjects was used in addition to the 666-subject first cohort. The study combined high-throughput TCR immunosequencing, statistical association of individual TCRs with disease status, and machine learning to predict cytomegalovirus infection status. To study patterns of TCR occurrence, a later analysis re-analyzed previously published TCR beta repertoires from 600 to 750 donors and added high-resolution HLA genotyping. In the later analysis, no new phenotypic data were used to find candidate immune exposures; instead, reliance was placed on TCR beta sequences and their occurrence across donors. In an earlier analysis of about 590 of the donors, high-throughput TCR beta sequencing was used to judge whether each TCR beta V gene segment behaved as functional or pseudogenic. Donor age, sex, ethnicity and CMV serostatus were collected together with the repertoire data. In a later genetic analysis, genome-wide SNP genotypes for 398 of the 666 donors were used, and that subset was treated as a discovery cohort. Every repertoire in the discovery cohort had been generated on one and the same sequencing platform. HLA typing covered class I and class II loci at four-digit resolution. Typing coverage differed by locus: A, B, C, DRB1 and DQB1 were typed in roughly 620-630 donors, DQA1 in 500 to 550, DPA1 in over 600, and DPB1 in just under 490. About five DR-DQ haplotypes were handled as single units for association and clustering because linkage in the cohort was strong. Across some 400 genotyped donors of the cohort, an average of about 240,000 unique TCR beta nucleotide sequences per donor were sequenced, and roughly a sixth of those sequences were non-productive.

Libraries were built with the immunoSEQ multiplex PCR assay. A mixture of 60 forward primers for TCR Vbeta segments and 13 reverse primers for TCR Jbeta segments was used in the multiplex PCR. The CDR3 region of rearranged TCR beta genes was amplified from genomic DNA with a multiplex PCR assay. On the Illumina HiSeq System, the amplified TCR beta libraries were sequenced as 87-base-pair reads. The study's own analysis went as follows. Across the 670 or so repertoires, a later analysis counted roughly 84 million unique TCR beta chains, 9.5 million to 12 million of which were shared by at least two donors. Raw reads were error-corrected and collapsed into unique sequences by a nearest-neighbor algorithm in which closely related sequences were merged to remove PCR and sequencing errors. Alignment of CDR3 sequences to IMGT reference sequences was used to assign V, D and J gene segments. Each retained sequence needed at least a six-nucleotide match to both a V gene segment and a J gene segment. A rearrangement was called productive if the CDR3 had no stop codons and remained in frame with V and J, and every other rearrangement was called non-productive. CDR3 was defined according to IMGT convention as the region running from the second conserved V-encoded cysteine to the conserved J-encoded phenylalanine. Sequences without an unambiguous match to a single V gene segment were excluded from the earlier analysis of a few hundred of the donors. In an earlier analysis of some 590 of the donors, a V segment was called functional when productive rearrangements were above 56.7%, and segregating when the standard deviation between donors exceeded 5%. A statistical classification framework was built for diagnosing cytomegalovirus status from the catalog of TCR beta chain sequences. A later analysis assigned V and J genes by comparing TCR nucleotide sequences with IMGT/GENE-DB human TR gene sequences. Using the TCRdist pipeline, a later analysis assigned CDR3 sequences along with most-parsimonious VDJ recombination scenarios. In a later analysis, each TCR beta chain was defined by its CDR3 amino acid sequence together with its V-gene family, and reads lacking a unique V-gene family were excluded. As a way to deal with suspected cross-contamination and a sequencing artifact, a later analysis dropped roughly 600 nucleotide sequences that were highly shared and had low generation probability. In a later analysis, a clonal expansion index for each public chain was calculated from normalized within-repertoire ranks of inferred template counts. In a later analysis, generation probabilities were computed with a VDJ recombination model fitted to out-of-frame rearrangements, and the resulting probabilities were checked against IGoR. In a later analysis, hypergeometric tests were used to score TCR-TCR, TCR-HLA and TCR-CMV co-occurrence, with a repertoire-size bias correction applied to TCR pairs. False discovery rates were estimated in a later analysis by permuting HLA or CMV assignments 20 times. In a later analysis, co-occurring TCRs were grouped with DBSCAN, and TCRdist sequence similarity was added when clustering was performed within HLA-allele-positive subsets. Repertoires with fewer than 30,000 or more than 120,000 public chains were left out of co-occurrence clustering, as were four to six repertoires with anomalous nucleotide sharing. The clones in this table, taken by TCRdb from immuneACCESS, are in-frame only. Not every clone is retained; where verified, under half of the shortfall comes from an unresolved V gene, and the cause of the rest is unknown. For V, J and clone size, that table is used; D and trimming come from the DNA. The sample records 120,000 to 150,000 clones, over 60% of which are singletons. The ten largest clones take up 1.5% to 2% of the sample.

Findings and caveats that apply to the study as a whole: According to the authors, the approach could potentially be generalized to other disease states and immunological phenotypes. In a later genetic analysis, fewer N-insertions in productive TCRs were reported among donors in an Asian-associated ancestry cluster than the approximately 670-donor mean. A few of the identified cytomegalovirus-associated TCR beta chains were confirmed in vitro to be specific for cytomegalovirus antigens. The classifier was reported to diagnose cytomegalovirus status with high specificity and sensitivity in both the original cohort and the validation cohort. Because counts were too low, about 18 rarely observed V segments, including chromosome 9 orphons, were excluded from the earlier analysis of roughly 580 of the donors. A later genetic analysis associated a missense DCLRE1C variant with V-gene and J-gene trimming of TCR beta chains, and an independent cohort replicated the association. Immune exposure information for the cohort was limited to CMV serostatus. Because some donors lacked HLA typing at each locus, the association tests relied only on the typed subset. In a later analysis, TCR association rates were found to vary across HLA loci, with the most associated TCRs seen for DRB1 alleles and the fewest for HLA-C alleles. The study listed 164 TCR beta chains as associated with cytomegalovirus. According to a later analysis, parvovirus B19, influenza, CMV and Epstein-Barr virus appeared linked to several top co-occurrence clusters. The presence/absence analyses assumed that sequencing depth was roughly uniform across donors, and that assumption may not be true. A further reported finding was that TCR beta sequences accurately predicted the HLA-A and HLA-B alleles for most subjects in the first cohort. A cluster of highly shared sequence variants was judged likely to be a technical artifact of the sequencing pipeline. When HLA alleles, especially DR and DQ, strongly co-occurred, TCR associations were difficult to assign to individual alleles. In this cohort, only TCR beta chains were sequenced, and detectable features were limited by the absence of alpha or paired-chain data. In an earlier analysis of 450 to 750 of the donors, most TCR beta V segments appeared in productive rearrangements about 90% or about 30% of the time, broadly matching IMGT annotations. Most CMV-associated TCR beta chains appeared to be HLA-restricted in a later analysis, and the HLA associations seemed to be driven largely by CMV exposure. The 87-base-pair reads could not distinguish some IMGT-functional V segments, including TRBV6-2 and TRBV6-3, so those segments were excluded. Most TCR sequences were seen in very few donors, while some public TCRs were found in many individuals. Linkage disequilibrium might explain the correlated functional status among segregating V segments, but an unknown experimental factor could not be excluded. In a later analysis, 16,951 TCR beta sequences were associated with specific HLA alleles at a false discovery rate of 0.05. In a later analysis, HLA-associated TCR beta chains showed more clonal expansion and lower generation probabilities than non-associated chains that were equally common.

The sequencing sample was made of PBMCs. The chain is made from TRBV7-2 and TRBJ1-5; the D gene assignment is ambiguous. The TCR originated in a woman in her thirties or forties in good health and CMV-seronegative. The CDR3 protein: CASSLAEGSQVYSNQPQHF. The sequenced DNA is TGTGCCAGCAGCTTAGCGGAAGGCAGTCAGGTATATAGCAATCAGCCCCAGCATTTT. Where the CDR3 stops, the reference TRBV7-2 and TRBJ1-5 genes take over; the full variable domain is GAGVSQSPSNKVTEKGKDVELRCDPISGHTALYWYRQSLGQGLEFLIYFQGNSAPDKSGLPSDRFSAERTGGSVSTLTIQRTQQEDSAVYLCASSLAEGSQVYSNQPQHFGDGTRLSIL.